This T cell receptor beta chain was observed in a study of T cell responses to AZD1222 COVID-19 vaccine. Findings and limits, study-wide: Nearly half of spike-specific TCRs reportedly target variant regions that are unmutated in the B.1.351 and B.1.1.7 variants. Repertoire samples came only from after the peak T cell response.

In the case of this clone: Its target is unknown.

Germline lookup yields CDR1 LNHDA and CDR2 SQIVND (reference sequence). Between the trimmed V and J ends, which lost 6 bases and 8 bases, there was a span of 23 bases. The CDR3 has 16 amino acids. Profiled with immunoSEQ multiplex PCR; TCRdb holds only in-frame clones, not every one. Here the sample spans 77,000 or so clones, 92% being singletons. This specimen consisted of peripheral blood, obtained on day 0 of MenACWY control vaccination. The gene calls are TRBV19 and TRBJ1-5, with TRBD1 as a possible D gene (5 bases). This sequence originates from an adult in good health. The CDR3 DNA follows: TGTGCCAGTAGCAGAGCTGTGGCAGGGAGAGGTGAGCCCCAGCATTTT. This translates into CASSRAVAGRGEPQHF.